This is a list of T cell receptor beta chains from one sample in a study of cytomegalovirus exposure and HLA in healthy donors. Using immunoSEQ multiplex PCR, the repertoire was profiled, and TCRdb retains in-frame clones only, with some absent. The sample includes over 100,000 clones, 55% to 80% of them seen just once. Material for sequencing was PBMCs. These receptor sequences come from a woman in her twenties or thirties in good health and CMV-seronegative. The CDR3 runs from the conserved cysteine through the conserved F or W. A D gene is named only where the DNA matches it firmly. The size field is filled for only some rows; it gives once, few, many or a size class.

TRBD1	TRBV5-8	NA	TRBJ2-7	TGTGCCAGCAGCTTGGGGACAGGGTACGAGCAGTACTTC	CASSLGTGYEQYF
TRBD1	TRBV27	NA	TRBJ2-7	TGTGCCAGCAGCAGACAGGGGGCCAGCTCCTACGAGCAGTACTTC	CASSRQGASSYEQYF
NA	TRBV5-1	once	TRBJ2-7	TGCGCCAGCAGCCGGGCCGGGACACTCTCCTACGAGCAGTACTTC	CASSRAGTLSYEQYF
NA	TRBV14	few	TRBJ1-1	TGTGCCAGCAGCCTCCTGGGCAGTAACACTGAAGCTTTCTTT	CASSLLGSNTEAFF
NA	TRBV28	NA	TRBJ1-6	TGTGCCAGCAGTTCCGACAGCCTCTCCTATAATTCACCCCTCCACTTT	CASSSDSLSYNSPLHF
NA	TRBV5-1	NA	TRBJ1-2	TGCGCCAGCAGCCCGGAGGGGGGGCCCTATGGCTACACCTTC	CASSPEGGPYGYTF
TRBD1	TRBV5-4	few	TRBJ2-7	TGTGCCAGCAGCCCGGGACAGCCCTACGAGCAGTACTTC	CASSPGQPYEQYF
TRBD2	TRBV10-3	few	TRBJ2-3	TGTGCCATCAGTGATGGAAGTGGGACTAGCGGGAGGGCCCTCGATACGCAGTATTTT	CAISDGSGTSGRALDTQYF
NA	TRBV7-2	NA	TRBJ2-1	TGTGCCAGCAGCTTAGCGGGAGGCCAACTTCAGTTCTTC	CASSLAGGQLQFF
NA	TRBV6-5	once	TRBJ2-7	TGTGCCAGCAGTTACGGGGGGAGCTACGAGCAGTACTTC	CASSYGGSYEQYF
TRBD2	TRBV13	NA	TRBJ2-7	TGTGCCAGCAGCACTATAGTACTAGCGGGGGCTGGTGGTGGGCAGTACTTC	CASSTIVLAGAGGGQYF
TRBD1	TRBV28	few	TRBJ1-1	TGTGCCAGCAGAGAGACAGGGGGCGTTGACACTGAAGCTTTCTTT	CASRETGGVDTEAFF
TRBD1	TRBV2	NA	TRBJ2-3	TGTGCCAGCAGCGGGGACAGGGGGTACGATACGCAGTATTTT	CASSGDRGYDTQYF
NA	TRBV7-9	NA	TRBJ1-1	TGTGCCAGCCGGGACTCCTCCTCCCCGAACACTGAAGCTTTCTTT	CASRDSSSPNTEAFF
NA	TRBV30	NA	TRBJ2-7	TGTGCCTGGAGTCGAGGGAACCAATACGAGCAGTACTTC	CAWSRGNQYEQYF
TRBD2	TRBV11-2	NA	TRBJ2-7	TGTGCCAGCAGCTTGCGGGAGGGCCTATCTTACGAGCAGTACTTC	CASSLREGLSYEQYF
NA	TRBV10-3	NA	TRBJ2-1	TGTGCCATCAGAATGGCGGAGGCACCTTACAATGAGCAGTTCTTC	CAIRMAEAPYNEQFF
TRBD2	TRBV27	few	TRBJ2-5	TGTGCCAGCAGACAAATAGCGGGCCAAGAGACCCAGTACTTC	CASRQIAGQETQYF
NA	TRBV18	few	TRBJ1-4	TGTGCCAGCTCACCGCAGGGATTACGGGAAAAACTGTTTTTT	CASSPQGLREKLFF
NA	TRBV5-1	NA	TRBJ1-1	TGCGCCAGCAGCTTCGGGGGGGAAGGCACTGAAGCTTTCTTT	CASSFGGEGTEAFF
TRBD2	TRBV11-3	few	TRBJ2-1	TGTGCCAGCAGCCGCGACAGCGGGAGGGACAATGAGCAGTTCTTC	CASSRDSGRDNEQFF
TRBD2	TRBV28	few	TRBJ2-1	TGTGCCAGCAGTTCGGGACTAGCGGGGACGCAGTTCTTC	CASSSGLAGTQFF
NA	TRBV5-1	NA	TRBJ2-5	TGCGCCAGCAGCTTGGCCGTCAGTAAAGTTGAGACCCAGTACTTC	CASSLAVSKVETQYF
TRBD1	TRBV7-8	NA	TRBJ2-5	TGTGCCAGCAGCCCAGAGACAGGGGAGAAGACCCAGTACTTC	CASSPETGEKTQYF
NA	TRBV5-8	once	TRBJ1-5	TGTGCCAGCAGCTTGGCCGCGCAGGGCGCTCAGCCCCAGCATTTT	CASSLAAQGAQPQHF
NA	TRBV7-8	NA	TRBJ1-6	TGTGCCAGCAGCCCTCACAGAGACCTTAATTCCCCCCTCCACTTT	CASSPHRDLNSPLHF
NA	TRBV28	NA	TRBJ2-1	TGTGCCAGCAACACGGGACTGACGTACAATGAGCAGTTCTTC	CASNTGLTYNEQFF
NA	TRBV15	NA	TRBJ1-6	TGTGCCACCAGCAGAGAAGGGGATTCACCCCTCCACTTT	CATSREGDSPLHF
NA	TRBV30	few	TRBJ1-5	TGTGCCTGGAACGGGGATAGCAATCAGCCCCAGCATTTT	CAWNGDSNQPQHF
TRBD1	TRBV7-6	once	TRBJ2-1	TGTGCCAGCAGCTTCGGACAGGGGGGGTCCTACAATGAGCAGTTCTTC	CASSFGQGGSYNEQFF
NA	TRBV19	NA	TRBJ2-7	TGTGCCAGTAGTATAGGAGGAGATACCTACGAGCAGTACTTC	CASSIGGDTYEQYF
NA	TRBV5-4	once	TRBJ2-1	TGTGCCAGCAGCCCTGCTGTTTCCGCGGCGGGCAATGAGCAGTTCTTC	CASSPAVSAAGNEQFF
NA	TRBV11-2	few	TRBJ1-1	TGTGCCAGCAGCGCGATCAAGGGGCAGGGGAACACTGAAGCTTTCTTT	CASSAIKGQGNTEAFF
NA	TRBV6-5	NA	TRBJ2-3	TGTGCCAGCAGCCGCACCCCGGGGAGTGTCACGCAGTATTTT	CASSRTPGSVTQYF
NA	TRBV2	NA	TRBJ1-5	TGTGCCAGCAGCGCGGACAGATTCAATCAGCCCCAGCATTTT	CASSADRFNQPQHF
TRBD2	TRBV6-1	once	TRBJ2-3	TGTGCCAGCAGTGAAATAGCGGGGGCTCGAGGGAATACGCAGTATTTT	CASSEIAGARGNTQYF
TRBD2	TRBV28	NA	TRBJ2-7	TGTGCCAGCAGCGCCCGACTAGCGGGAAGCTACGAGCAGTACTTC	CASSARLAGSYEQYF
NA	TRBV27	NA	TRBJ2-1	TGTGCCAGCAGTTTATCCCGCGGGAAGGTAGATGAGCAGTTCTTC	CASSLSRGKVDEQFF
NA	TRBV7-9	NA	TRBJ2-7	TGTTCCAGCAGCTTTACAGGCAACGAGCAGTACTTC	CSSSFTGNEQYF
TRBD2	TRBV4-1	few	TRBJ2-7	TGCGCCAGCAGACAAGAGTTTAGCGGGGGTCTTTCCTACGAGCAGTACTTC	CASRQEFSGGLSYEQYF
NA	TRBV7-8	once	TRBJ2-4	TGTGCCAGCAGCTCATCAGGTTCCTCGGCCAAAAACATTCAGTACTTC	CASSSSGSSAKNIQYF
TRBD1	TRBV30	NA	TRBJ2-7	TGTGCCTGGATGGGACAGGGGAGGCGTTACGAGCAGTACTTC	CAWMGQGRRYEQYF
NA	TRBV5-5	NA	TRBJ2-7	TGTGCCAGCAGCTTTTCGACAGGATCCTACGAGCAGTACTTC	CASSFSTGSYEQYF
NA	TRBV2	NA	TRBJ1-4	TGTGCCAGCAGTTCTGGAACAGCTCTCAACCCCTTCTCTGAAAAACTGTTTTTT	CASSSGTALNPFSEKLFF
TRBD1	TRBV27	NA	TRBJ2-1	TGTGCCAGCACTCGCTCGCAGGGGGCCTACAATGAGCAGTTCTTC	CASTRSQGAYNEQFF
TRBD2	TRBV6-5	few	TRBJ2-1	TGTGCCAGCAGTTACGAAGCGGGAGGCCCCGGTGAGCAGTTCTTC	CASSYEAGGPGEQFF
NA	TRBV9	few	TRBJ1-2	TGTGCCAGCAGCGTAGAGCAGGGTCTCTATGGCTACACCTTC	CASSVEQGLYGYTF
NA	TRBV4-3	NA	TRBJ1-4	TGCGCCAGCAGCCAAGATCCGGGGAGATCTACTAATGAAAAACTGTTTTTT	CASSQDPGRSTNEKLFF
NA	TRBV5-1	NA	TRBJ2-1	TGCGCCAGCTGCCCCGCCCAGGGGGGAGTCGGCAATGAGCAGTTCTTC	CASCPAQGGVGNEQFF